The present TCR beta chain was sequenced within a study of cytomegalovirus exposure and HLA in healthy donors. The PCR made use of 60 Vbeta and 13 Jbeta primers. TCRdb's table, derived via immunoSEQ multiplex PCR, lists solely in-frame clones and lacks some. This table has fewer than 200,000 clones, 82% appearing once. CDR3 length equals 16 residues. Germline-derived CDR1 and CDR2 are SEHNR and FQNEAQ (reference sequence). V dropped 2 bases and J dropped 5 bases, with 19 bases sitting between them. The clonotype comes from a male donor in good health and CMV-seronegative. The material sequenced was PBMCs. The J gene is TRBJ2-7, the V gene TRBV7-9; maybe TRBD1 (7 bases). The chain's CDR3 is CASSLLSQGGFNEQYF. Written as DNA, the CDR3 is TGTGCCAGCAGCTTACTCAGTCAGGGGGGTTTCAACGAGCAGTACTTC.